This passage covers 32 T cell receptor beta chains from one sample sequenced in a study of identical twins. Using its own MiXCR run on the 5' RACE reads, TCRdb lists one record per CDR3 protein. The repertoire has hundreds of thousands of distinct CDR3 sequences, roughly 12% of them found once; the top ten carry 1.5% to 2%. The same data also contributed to another study, on yellow fever vaccine responses in identical twins.

Sequences were obtained from PBMCs. The receptors come from a woman younger than 35 in good health.

The sample holds many counts of this clonotype. V and J are TRBV3-1 and TRBJ2-5; 10 nucleotides align to TRBD1. CDR3 length equals 15 residues. Germline assignment: CDR1 LGHDT and CDR2 YNNKEL (reference sequence). V was clipped by 6 bases and J by 4 bases; unmatched bases: 8. The CDR3 protein is CASRPTTGGGETQYF. The CDR3 DNA is TGTGCCAGCAGACCGACGACAGGGGGCGGAGAGACCCAGTACTTC.

This chain uses TRBV5-6 with TRBJ2-3, with D possibly TRBD2 on 5 matching bases. Germline assignment: CDR1 SGHDT and CDR2 YYEEEE. This CDR3 has 15 amino acids. V lost 0 bases and J lost 2, with 10 bases in between. The chain's CDR3 is CASSLAGRNTDTQYF. The CDR3 DNA sequence: TGTGCCAGCAGCTTGGCGGGGAGAAACACAGATACGCAGTATTTT.

This clonotype was observed many times. This chain links TRBV4-1 with TRBJ1-2; D unresolved. This CDR3 has 14 amino acids. Trimming left V 4 bases short and J 6 bases short, with 15 bases between. Germline V CDR1 and CDR2: MGHRA, YSYEKL. The chain's CDR3 is CASSPPGYRNGYTF. The CDR3 coding sequence is TGCGCCAGCAGCCCCCCTGGGTACCGAAATGGCTACACCTTC.

This sequence joins TRBV20-1 and TRBJ2-3; D unclear. Germline CDR1 DFQATT, CDR2 SNEGSKA (reference sequence). The CDR3 runs to 15 residues. Trimming took 5 bases from V and 4 from J, leaving 19 bases between them. CDR3 nucleotides: TGCAGTGCTGCTCAGTGGGGAATTTCTGCAGATACGCAGTATTTT. Residues: CSAAQWGISADTQYF.

This clonotype was observed a few times. CDR3 coding DNA: TGTGCCAGTAAAGGCGTGGCCCTTTACAATGAGCAGTTCTTC. This codes for CASKGVALYNEQFF. The rearrangement links TRBV19 to TRBJ2-1, with D unclear. The V gene lost 7 bases and the J gene lost 4 bases, with 14 bases spanning the gap. The CDR3 runs to 14 residues. Germline V gene data show CDR1 as LNHDA and CDR2 as SQIVND (reference sequence).

The table lists this clonotype with a few counts. The rearrangement uses TRBV28 and TRBJ1-1; no definite D call. Germline V CDR1 and CDR2: MDHEN, SYDVKM. V was trimmed by 2 bases and J by 3 bases, leaving 7 bases between them. This CDR3 is built from 13 residues. CDR3 residues: CASSLRVDTEAFF. In nucleotides, the CDR3 is TGTGCCAGCAGTTTACGAGTGGACACTGAAGCTTTCTTT. The variable domain in full, with the rest retrieved from reference TRBV28 and TRBJ1-1, is DVKVTQSSRYLVKRTGEKVFLECVQDMDHENMFWYRQDPGLGLRLIYFSYDVKMKEKGDIPEGYSVSREKKERFSLILESASTNQTSMYLCASSLRVDTEAFFGQGTRLTVV.

The chain has TRBV12-3 or TRBV12-4 and TRBJ2-5; D possibly corresponds to TRBD1 (5 bases). The CDR3 covers 13 residues. V was pared by 3 bases and J by 5 bases, with 10 bases between. The DNA for the CDR3 is TGTGCCAGCAGTTTCCAGGGTCGGGAGACCCAGTACTTC. The encoded protein is CASSFQGRETQYF.

Many counts were recorded for this clonotype. This sequence joins TRBV29-1 and TRBJ2-1; D not certain. Germline-derived CDR1 and CDR2 are SQVTM and ANQGSEA. V was clipped by 0 bases and J by 3 bases, with 9 bases between them. This CDR3 is built from 14 residues. In DNA form, the CDR3 reads TGCAGCGTTGAAGATTTTACCCTCTACAATGAGCAGTTCTTC. Encoded protein: CSVEDFTLYNEQFF.

This clonotype was found a few times. J is TRBJ2-5 and V is TRBV7-8; D is possibly TRBD1 or TRBD2 (5 bases each). V shed 1 base and J shed 3 bases, with 18 bases lying between them. This CDR3 has 17 residues. Germline CDR1 SGHVS, CDR2 FQNEAQ. The CDR3 DNA reads TGTGCCAGCAGCTTAGAAAGGCGGTTGGGGGAAAAAGAGACCCAGTACTTC. Encoded protein: CASSLERRLGEKETQYF.

The genes are TRBV6-2 or TRBV6-3 and TRBJ2-7; no clear D. In germline, CDR1 is MNHEY, CDR2 SVGEGT. This CDR3 is built from 14 residues. With 0 bases removed from V and 2 bases from J, the gap between germline ends came to 8 bases. The CDR3 DNA follows: TGTGCCAGCAGTTACTCCACTCTTGCCTACGAGCAGTACTTC. Translated, it gives CASSYSTLAYEQYF.

The sample holds a few counts of this clonotype. V is TRBV20-1 and J is TRBJ2-3, with D possibly TRBD2 on 6 matching bases. V lost 3 bases and J lost 4, with 11 bases in between. This CDR3 has 13 amino acids. CDR1 and CDR2 (germline): DFQATT, SNEGSKA (reference sequence). CDR3 sequence reads: CSASGSLADTQYF. In DNA form, the CDR3 reads TGCAGTGCTAGCGGGAGTCTGGCAGATACGCAGTATTTT.

The chain has TRBV20-1 and TRBJ2-4; possible D gene TRBD1, 6 bases. Looked up from germline, CDR1 is DFQATT and CDR2 is SNEGSKA (reference sequence). V was trimmed by 3 bases and J by 5 bases, leaving 14 bases between them. This CDR3 has 14 amino acids. The CDR3 DNA follows: TGCAGTGCTAGGGAACAGGGACGAGAAAACATTCAGTACTTC. This codes for CSAREQGRENIQYF.

The chain combines TRBV28 with TRBJ2-4, with D uncertain. CDR3 length equals 11 residues. The germline CDR1 and CDR2 sequences are MDHEN and SYDVKM. V lost 8 bases and J 9 bases, leaving 11 bases between the germline ends. The CDR3 nucleotides are TGTGCCAGCGGCGGTATGGGCATTCAGTACTTC. As protein: CASGGMGIQYF.

The CDR3 loop is CASSGPRQDVTNEKLFF. CDR3 nucleotide sequence: TGCGCCAGCAGTGGGCCCCGCCAAGATGTAACTAATGAAAAACTGTTTTTT. The rearrangement uses TRBV4-1 and TRBJ1-4; D remains unclear. Per the germline V gene, CDR1 is MGHRA and CDR2 is YSYEKL. This CDR3 is built from 17 residues. The V gene lost 6 bases and the J gene lost 1 base, with 18 bases spanning the gap.

This clonotype was found a few times. The CDR3 protein is CASAHRGDEQYF. The CDR3 nucleotides are TGTGCCAGCGCACACAGGGGCGACGAGCAGTACTTC. The rearrangement uses TRBV19 and TRBJ2-7, with 7 positions matching TRBD1. After removal of 9 bases from V and 5 bases from J, the junction contained 7 bases not matched to a gene. Germline CDR1 LNHDA, CDR2 SQIVND (reference sequence). The CDR3 runs 12 residues.

This clonotype appeared many times. The J gene is TRBJ2-2, the V gene TRBV20-1; a possible D gene is TRBD1 (6 bases). This CDR3 contains 14 residues. Trimming left V 2 bases short and J 4 bases short, with 11 bases between. Germline-derived CDR1 and CDR2 are DFQATT and SNEGSKA (reference sequence). The CDR3 spells CSARTSGATGELFF. The CDR3 DNA sequence: TGCAGTGCTAGAACCTCAGGGGCCACCGGGGAGCTGTTTTTT.

The chain recombines TRBV5-1 with TRBJ2-3; D is uncertain. Germline V gene sequence: CDR1 SGHRS, CDR2 YFSETQ. This CDR3 region has 14 residues. The V gene lost 3 bases and the J gene lost 2 bases, with 10 bases spanning the gap. For the CDR3, the DNA is TGCGCCAGCAGCTCGGACGCGGTCACAGATACGCAGTATTTT. Translated, it gives CASSSDAVTDTQYF.

The chain joins TRBV29-1 to TRBJ2-4, with D possibly being TRBD2 (7 bases). The CDR3 has 19 amino acids. Looked up from germline, CDR1 is SQVTM and CDR2 is ANQGSEA. V lost 0 bases, J lost 0 bases, and 21 bases lay in between. CDR3 in amino acids: CSVEEYGGAASLAKNIQYF. For the CDR3, the DNA is TGCAGCGTTGAAGAGTATGGGGGGGCGGCCTCCCTAGCCAAAAACATTCAGTACTTC. Combining the CDR3 with reference TRBV29-1 and TRBJ2-4 gives the whole variable domain SAVISQKPSRDICQRGTSLTIQCQVDSQVTMMFWYRQQPGQSLTLIATANQGSEATYESGFVIDKFPISRPNLTFSTLTVSNMSPEDSSIYLCSVEEYGGAASLAKNIQYFGAGTRLSVL.

The CDR3 loop is CATSREGNTGELFF. DNA of the CDR3: TGTGCCACCAGTCGAGAAGGGAACACCGGGGAGCTGTTTTTT. V and J are TRBV24-1 and TRBJ2-2; D call uncertain. V lost 6 bases to trimming and J lost 1 base, with 8 bases between them. The CDR3 consists of 14 residues. CDR1 and CDR2 (germline): KGHDR, SFDVKD.

V is TRBV9 and J is TRBJ1-6; perhaps TRBD1 as D (6 bases). Deletions cut 4 bases from V and 8 bases from J, with 19 bases between. The CDR3 has 16 amino acids. Germline CDR1 reads SGDLS; CDR2 reads YYNGEE. CDR3 amino acids: CASSTPTGTSHSPLHF. The CDR3 nucleotides read TGTGCCAGCAGCACCCCGACCGGGACATCACATTCACCCCTCCACTTT. Full variable domain (remainder filled in from reference TRBV9 and TRBJ1-6): DSGVTQTPKHLITATGQRVTLRCSPRSGDLSVYWYQQSLDQGLQFLIQYYNGEERAKGNILERFSAQQFPDLHSELNLSSLELGDSALYFCASSTPTGTSHSPLHFGNGTRLTVT.

This clonotype was observed at least ten times. The V call is TRBV12-3 or TRBV12-4, the J call TRBJ1-1, with D perhaps TRBD1 (5 bases). V lost 6 bases, J lost 3 bases, and 11 bases lay in between. The CDR3 covers 13 residues. CDR3 bases: TGTGCCAGCAGCCACGTACAGGACACTGAAGCTTTCTTT. The encoded protein is CASSHVQDTEAFF.

In its sample, this clonotype was seen many times. The chain couples TRBV20-1 to TRBJ2-1; D unresolved. The CDR3 spans 13 residues. Germline V gene sequence: CDR1 DFQATT, CDR2 SNEGSKA (reference sequence). V lost 3 bases and J lost 5, with 11 bases in between. CDR3 loop: CSARRTENNEQFF. The CDR3 coding sequence is TGCAGTGCTAGGAGGACGGAGAACAATGAGCAGTTCTTC.

In this sample, this clonotype turned up a few times. This chain links TRBV18 with TRBJ1-5; D gene uncertain. From germline, CDR1 is KGHSH and CDR2 LQKENI. The CDR3 runs 14 residues. V was cut by 6 bases and J by 1 base, with 10 bases left in between. CDR3 sequence reads: CASSEELSNQPQHF. CDR3 sequence (DNA): TGTGCCAGCTCCGAGGAGCTCAGCAATCAGCCCCAGCATTTT.

This clonotype has more than one count but fewer than ten. The rearrangement uses TRBV5-6 and TRBJ1-3, with 9 bases matching TRBD1. Germline assignment: CDR1 SGHDT and CDR2 YYEEEE. The CDR3 covers 16 residues. J was trimmed by 2 bases and V by 4 bases; bases with no gene match: 7. DNA of the CDR3: TGTGCCAGCAGCATCACACAGGGGGCTGCTGGAAACACCATATATTTT. This codes for CASSITQGAAGNTIYF.

Ten or more counts support this clonotype. This chain joins TRBV4-1 and TRBJ1-6, with a weak D call TRBD1 (5 bases). The CDR3 length is 17 residues. The V gene's germline CDR1 is MGHRA and CDR2 YSYEKL. V lost 4 bases, J lost 0 bases, and 13 bases lay in between. The CDR3 region has the DNA TGCGCCAGCAGCCCAGGAGGGACTGACTCCTATAATTCACCCCTCCACTTT. This sequence encodes CASSPGGTDSYNSPLHF.

V and J are TRBV20-1 and TRBJ2-5; no clear D gene. Germline V lookup: CDR1 DFQATT, CDR2 SNEGSKA (reference sequence). The length of the CDR3 is 10 residues. Between the trimmed V and J ends, which lost 5 bases and 4 bases, there was a span of 5 bases. The CDR3: CSAPVETQYF. The CDR3, as DNA: TGCAGTGCTCCGGTAGAGACCCAGTACTTC.

This clonotype occurred a few times. V gene TRBV5-1 combines with J gene TRBJ2-6, with no clear D. The CDR3 runs 15 residues. Trimming took 0 bases from V and 7 from J, leaving 11 bases between them. Germline lookup yields CDR1 SGHRS and CDR2 YFSETQ. CDR3 loop: CASSLAPVSANVLTF. The CDR3 nucleotides read TGCGCCAGCAGCTTGGCCCCAGTAAGCGCCAACGTCCTGACTTTC.

This chain joins TRBV6-5 and TRBJ2-1; tentative D call: TRBD1 (6 bases). The CDR3 has 12 residues. Germline loops: CDR1 MNHEY, CDR2 SVGAGI. The germline V and J ends were trimmed by 11 bases and 5 bases, with 13 bases remaining between them. This chain's CDR3 is CAPEAGDNEQFF. DNA of the CDR3: TGTGCCCCGGAGGCAGGGGACAATGAGCAGTTCTTC.

Only a few counts were recorded for this clonotype. The chain combines TRBV7-8 with TRBJ1-6; 9 bases match TRBD1. This CDR3 is 16 amino acids long. V shed 6 bases, J shed 2 bases, and the junction held 5 bases outside the gene matches. The germline V gene encodes CDR1 SGHVS and CDR2 FQNEAQ. The CDR3 here is CASRIGTGTYNSPLHF. The DNA for the CDR3 is TGTGCCAGCAGGATCGGGACAGGGACCTATAATTCACCCCTCCACTTT. Complete variable domain (other parts from reference TRBV7-8 and TRBJ1-6): GAGVSQSPRYKVAKRGQDVALRCDPISGHVSLFWYQQALGQGPEFLTYFQNEAQLDKSGLPSDRFFAERPEGSVSTLKIQRTQQEDSAVYLCASRIGTGTYNSPLHFGNGTRLTVT.

The CDR3 here is CASSQGPATSYEQYV. The CDR3 DNA sequence: TGTGCCAGCAGCCAAGGTCCTGCAACCTCCTACGAGCAGTACGTC. V gene TRBV14 combines with J gene TRBJ2-7; D is uncertain. V lost 1 base and J 0 bases, leaving 10 bases between the germline ends. CDR1 is SGHDN and CDR2 is FVKESK in the germline V gene. The CDR3 is 15 residues long.

This clonotype was observed a few times. The rearrangement links TRBV7-2 to TRBJ1-5; tentatively, D is TRBD1 (5 bases). V lost 0 bases, J lost 7 bases, and 16 bases lay in between. Germline V lookup: CDR1 SGHTA, CDR2 FQGNSA. There are 16 residues in the CDR3. The CDR3 loop reads CASSLAGPWGLQPQHF. For the CDR3, the DNA is TGTGCCAGCAGCTTAGCGGGCCCGTGGGGACTGCAGCCCCAGCATTTT.

J is TRBJ2-2 and V is TRBV5-5, with 8 bases lining up with TRBD2. Per germline, CDR1 SGHKS and CDR2 YYEKEE (reference sequence). There are 16 residues in the CDR3. Trimming at V came to 2 bases and at J to 3 bases, leaving 6 bases not matched to a gene. The CDR3 DNA follows: TGTGCCAGCAGCTTCCGACTAGCGTTTGACACCGGGGAGCTGTTTTTT. It translates to CASSFRLAFDTGELFF. Full variable domain (outside the CDR3, taken from reference TRBV5-5 and TRBJ2-2): DAGVTQSPTHLIKTRGQQVTLRCSPISGHKSVSWYQQVLGQGPQFIFQYYEKEERGRGNFPDRFSARQFPNYSSELNVNALLLGDSALYLCASSFRLAFDTGELFFGEGSRLTVL.